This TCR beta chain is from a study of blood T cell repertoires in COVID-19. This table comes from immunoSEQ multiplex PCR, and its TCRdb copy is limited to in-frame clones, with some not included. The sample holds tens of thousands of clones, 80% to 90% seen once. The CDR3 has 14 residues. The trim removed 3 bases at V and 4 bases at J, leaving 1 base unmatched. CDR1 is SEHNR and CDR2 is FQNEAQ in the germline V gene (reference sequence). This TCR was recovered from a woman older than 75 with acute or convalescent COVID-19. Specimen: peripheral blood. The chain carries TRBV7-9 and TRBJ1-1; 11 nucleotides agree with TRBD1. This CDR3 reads CASSFGTGGTEAFF. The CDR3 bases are TGTGCCAGCAGCTTTGGGACAGGGGGCACTGAAGCTTTCTTT.